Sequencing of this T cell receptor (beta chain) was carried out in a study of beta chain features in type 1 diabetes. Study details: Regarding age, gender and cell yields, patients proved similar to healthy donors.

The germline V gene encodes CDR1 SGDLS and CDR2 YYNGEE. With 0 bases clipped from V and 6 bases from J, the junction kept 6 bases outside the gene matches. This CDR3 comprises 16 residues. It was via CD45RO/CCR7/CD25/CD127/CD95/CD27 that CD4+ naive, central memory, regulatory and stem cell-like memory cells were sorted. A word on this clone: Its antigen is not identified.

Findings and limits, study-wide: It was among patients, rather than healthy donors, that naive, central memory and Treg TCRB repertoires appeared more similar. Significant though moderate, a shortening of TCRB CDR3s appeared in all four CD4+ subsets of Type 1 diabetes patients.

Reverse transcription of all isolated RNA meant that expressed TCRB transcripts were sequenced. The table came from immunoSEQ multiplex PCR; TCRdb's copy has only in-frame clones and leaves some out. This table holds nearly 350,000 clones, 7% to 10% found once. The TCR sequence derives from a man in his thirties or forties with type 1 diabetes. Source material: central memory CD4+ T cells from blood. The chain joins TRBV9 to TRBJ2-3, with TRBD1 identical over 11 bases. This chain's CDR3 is CASSVAGTGGVDTQYF. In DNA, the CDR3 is TGTGCCAGCAGCGTAGCAGGGACAGGGGGTGTGGATACGCAGTATTTT. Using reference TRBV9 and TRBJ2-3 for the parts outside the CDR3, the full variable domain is DSGVTQTPKHLITATGQRVTLRCSPRSGDLSVYWYQQSLDQGLQFLIQYYNGEERAKGNILERFSAQQFPDLHSELNLSSLELGDSALYFCASSVAGTGGVDTQYFGPGTRLTVL.